The rows below give T cell receptor beta chains drawn from one sample of a study of brain T cells in children with intractable seizures. Method: immunoSEQ multiplex PCR; TCRdb's copy keeps in-frame clones and lacks some. Seen here are about 340,000 clones, nearly 95% observed once, and the top ten hold around 5%. Sequencing used peripheral blood, obtained about 5 months after surgery. The receptors come from a boy less than two years old with tuberous sclerosis and intractable seizures. Both conserved end residues are part of each CDR3. Fields, in order: V gene, J gene, D gene, CDR3 DNA, CDR3 protein. A D gene is named only where the DNA matches it firmly.

v_call: TRBV13; j_call: TRBJ1-3; d_call: .; cdr3_nt: TGTGCCAGCAGCTCCGACAGGAACACCATATATTTT; cdr3_aa: CASSSDRNTIYF
v_call: TRBV3-1/TRBV3-2; j_call: TRBJ2-1; d_call: TRBD2; cdr3_nt: TGTGCCAGCAGCCTTCCGGGACTAGCTTACCATGAGCAGTTCTTC; cdr3_aa: CASSLPGLAYHEQFF
v_call: TRBV2; j_call: TRBJ1-1; d_call: .; cdr3_nt: TGTGCCAGCAGTGAGTTACCGGGGACTGAAGCTTTCTTT; cdr3_aa: CASSELPGTEAFF
v_call: TRBV24-1; j_call: TRBJ1-6; d_call: TRBD1; cdr3_nt: TGTGCCACCAGTGAAACCCGGGACAGGGGAAATTCACCCCTCCACTTT; cdr3_aa: CATSETRDRGNSPLHF
v_call: TRBV9; j_call: TRBJ2-5; d_call: TRBD2; cdr3_nt: TGTGCCAGCAGCTCCGGACTAGCGGGGGGGGTCCAAGAGACCCAGTACTTC; cdr3_aa: CASSSGLAGGVQETQYF
v_call: TRBV5-1; j_call: TRBJ1-1; d_call: .; cdr3_nt: TGCGCCAGCAGCAGATCGAACACTGAAGCTTTCTTT; cdr3_aa: CASSRSNTEAFF
v_call: TRBV4-2; j_call: TRBJ2-7; d_call: TRBD1; cdr3_nt: TGTGCCAGCAGCCAGGAACCCGCTAGGACAGGGGAGTACTTC; cdr3_aa: CASSQEPARTGEYF
v_call: TRBV2; j_call: TRBJ1-5; d_call: .; cdr3_nt: TGTGCCAGCACCGAGAGGGTGCGTAGCAATCAGCCCCAGCATTTT; cdr3_aa: CASTERVRSNQPQHF
v_call: TRBV11-2; j_call: TRBJ2-1; d_call: TRBD2; cdr3_nt: TGTGCCAGCGCTAACGGGGGGGCCTCCTACAATGAGCAGTTCTTC; cdr3_aa: CASANGGASYNEQFF
v_call: TRBV2; j_call: TRBJ1-1; d_call: TRBD1; cdr3_nt: TGTGCCAGCACGGGGGACAGTTGGAACACTGAAGCTTTCTTT; cdr3_aa: CASTGDSWNTEAFF
v_call: TRBV19; j_call: TRBJ2-2; d_call: .; cdr3_nt: TGTGCCAGTAGTATAGGGGCGGCGGACTGGGACACCGGGGAGCTGTTTTTT; cdr3_aa: CASSIGAADWDTGELFF
v_call: TRBV7-2; j_call: TRBJ1-3; d_call: .; cdr3_nt: TGTGCCAGCAGCTTAGACCGGGGGCCTGGAAACACCATATATTTT; cdr3_aa: CASSLDRGPGNTIYF
v_call: TRBV9; j_call: TRBJ1-1; d_call: .; cdr3_nt: TGTGCCAGCAGCGTAGGTGGGGGTATCATGAACACTGAAGCTTTCTTT; cdr3_aa: CASSVGGGIMNTEAFF
v_call: TRBV7-3; j_call: TRBJ2-6; d_call: .; cdr3_nt: TGTGCCAGCAGGTCCTCTGGGGCCAACGTCCTGACTTTC; cdr3_aa: CASRSSGANVLTF
v_call: TRBV7-8; j_call: TRBJ1-1; d_call: .; cdr3_nt: TGTGCCAGCAGCTTAGTGCGGGACCAGGCTGAAGCTTTCTTT; cdr3_aa: CASSLVRDQAEAFF
v_call: TRBV19; j_call: TRBJ1-6; d_call: .; cdr3_nt: TGTGCCAGTAGGTTTGATAATTCACCCCTCCACTTT; cdr3_aa: CASRFDNSPLHF
v_call: TRBV28; j_call: TRBJ2-5; d_call: TRBD2; cdr3_nt: TGTGCCAGCACAGGGACTAGCGGGATCCGCCAAGGGGAGACCCAGTACTTC; cdr3_aa: CASTGTSGIRQGETQYF